These 13 T cell receptor beta chains were all obtained from the same sample, sequenced in a study of breast tumors, draining lymph nodes, adjacent tissues. The lymph nodes were axillary draining lymph nodes from breast cancer patients. MiXCR, applied by TCRdb to the multiplex PCR reads, yields one record per CDR3 protein. The profile covers 150,000 to 200,000 distinct CDR3 sequences, with 31% appearing a single time and 4.3% taken by the ten largest. Sequenced: axillary lymph node tissue. The receptor set was obtained from a female donor with breast cancer. Some clones in this sample may be carry-over from other donors' samples.

There are a few counts of this clonotype. The chain employs TRBV11-2 and TRBJ2-4; 9 bases are a match to TRBD1. The V and J ends lost 8 bases and 5 bases, in that order; junction bases with no gene match: 10. In germline, CDR1 is SGHAT, CDR2 FQNNGV. The CDR3 runs 15 residues. Here the CDR3 reads CASGQYTGGENIQYF. As DNA, the CDR3 is TGTGCCAGCGGTCAGTATACAGGGGGCGAAAACATTCAGTACTTC.

This clonotype has just one count. The chain recombines TRBV5-1 with TRBJ2-6; 10 positions agree with TRBD1. CDR3 length equals 16 residues. Germline-derived CDR1 and CDR2 are SGHRS and YFSETQ. J lost 4 bases, V lost 2 bases, and 3 bases had no gene match. The CDR3 reads CASSFGTGVGANVLTF. CDR3 nucleotides: TGCGCCAGCAGCTTTGGGACAGGGGTCGGGGCCAACGTCCTGACTTTC. The full variable domain, with the rest looked up from reference TRBV5-1 and TRBJ2-6, is KAGVTQTPRYLIKTRGQQVTLSCSPISGHRSVSWYQQTPGQGLQFLFEYFSETQRNKGNFPGRFSGRQFSNSRSEMNVSTLELGDSALYLCASSFGTGVGANVLTFGAGSRLTVL.

Many counts were recorded for this clonotype. The chain joins TRBV19 to TRBJ1-3, with a weak D call TRBD1 (5 bases). Per germline, CDR1 LNHDA and CDR2 SQIVND (reference sequence). CDR3 length: 14 residues. The V and J ends lost 6 bases and 0 bases respectively, with 9 bases between them. CDR3: CASSGANSGNTIYF. CDR3 bases: TGTGCCAGTAGCGGGGCTAACTCTGGAAACACCATATATTTT.

In its sample, this clonotype was seen many times. The rearrangement links TRBV20-1 to TRBJ1-4; 7 bases line up with TRBD1. This CDR3 contains 14 residues. After removal of 6 bases from V and 7 bases from J, the junction contained 11 bases not matched to a gene. Germline values: CDR1 DFQATT, CDR2 SNEGSKA (reference sequence). The CDR3 region is CSAQHAGGREKLFF. The CDR3 DNA reads TGCAGTGCCCAGCACGCAGGGGGGCGTGAAAAACTGTTTTTT.

This clonotype has a handful of counts. This may come from a read error, since a much larger clone is one base off. The chain has TRBV5-5 and TRBJ2-7; unclear D gene. Trimming shortened V by 2 bases and J by 0 bases, and 12 bases separated the two germline ends. This CDR3 spans 15 amino acids. Germline V gives CDR1 SGHKS, CDR2 YYEKEE (reference sequence). This CDR3 is CASSFRSPGSYEQYF. CDR3 in DNA: TGTGCCAGCAGCTTCCGATCTCCGGGCTCCTACGAGCAGTACTTC. Looking up the rest from reference TRBV5-5 and TRBJ2-7 gives the full variable domain: DAGVTQSPTHLIKTRGQQVTLRCSPISGHKSVSWYQQVLGQGPQFIFQYYEKEERGRGNFPDRFSARQFPNYSSELNVNALLLGDSALYLCASSFRSPGSYEQYFGPGTRLTVT.

This clonotype was detected ten times or more. This chain uses TRBV18 with TRBJ2-7; 8 nucleotides agree with TRBD1. The V gene end was trimmed by 2 bases and the J gene end by 2 bases; junction bases not matched to a gene: 5. Germline-derived CDR1 and CDR2 are KGHSH and LQKENI. The CDR3 is 15 residues long. CDR3 loop: CASSPATGDPYEQYF. The CDR3, as DNA: TGTGCCAGCTCACCAGCGACAGGGGATCCCTACGAGCAGTACTTC.

This clonotype was detected only a few times. The chain combines TRBV6-5 with TRBJ2-4, with D perhaps matching TRBD2 (7 bases). V dropped 6 bases and J dropped 14 bases, with 14 bases sitting between them. From germline, CDR1 is MNHEY and CDR2 SVGAGI. This CDR3 is built from 11 residues. The CDR3 DNA follows: TGTGCCAGCAGGGAGGGGGGGAGGGAGTACTTC. Amino acid sequence: CASREGGREYF.

This clonotype came up many times. The rearrangement links TRBV20-1 to TRBJ2-1; the D is unclear. CDR1 and CDR2 (germline): DFQATT, SNEGSKA (reference sequence). This CDR3 is 13 amino acids long. The V end was cut by 2 bases, the J end by 2 bases, with 7 bases between. The DNA for the CDR3 is TGCAGTGCTAGAAACGTAACCTACAATGAGCAGTTCTTC. It yields the protein CSARNVTYNEQFF.

This clonotype has ten or more counts. The chain employs TRBV6-6 and TRBJ2-3; 9 nucleotides match TRBD2. The ends lost 6 bases at V and 3 bases at J; junction bases unmatched: 7. The CDR3 has 15 residues. Germline V CDR1 and CDR2: MNHNY, SVGAGI (reference sequence). CDR3 nucleotide sequence: TGTGCCAGCAGCCCTCGGCGGGGGGGAACAGATACGCAGTATTTT. It translates to CASSPRRGGTDTQYF.

This clonotype was recorded once. The J gene is TRBJ2-7, the V gene TRBV24-1; 10 bases fit TRBD2. Unmatched junction bases numbered 7, after V lost 0 bases and J lost 3 bases. This CDR3 spans 17 amino acids. The germline V gene has CDR1 KGHDR and CDR2 SFDVKD. CDR3 residues: CATSDLQVLAGYYEQYF. In nucleotides, the CDR3 is TGTGCCACCAGTGATTTGCAGGTACTAGCGGGATACTACGAGCAGTACTTC.

This clonotype was detected many times. J is TRBJ2-1 and V is TRBV7-9; 9 bases agree with TRBD2. The CDR3 covers 16 residues. CDR1 is SEHNR, CDR2 FQNEAQ, per germline (reference sequence). With V trimmed by 0 bases and J by 4 bases, 4 bases remained unmatched. CDR3 nucleotides: TGTGCCAGCAGCTTAGCCGGGACTAGCACGTACAATGAGCAGTTCTTC. It is translated as CASSLAGTSTYNEQFF. Together with reference TRBV7-9 and TRBJ2-1, the CDR3 gives the full variable domain: DTGVSQNPRHKITKRGQNVTFRCDPISEHNRLYWYRQTLGQGPEFLTYFQNEAQLEKSRLLSDRFSAERPKGSFSTLEIQRTEQGDSAMYLCASSLAGTSTYNEQFFGPGTRLTVL.

This clonotype has a count of ten or more. V is TRBV6-5 and J is TRBJ1-6, with 8 positions matching TRBD1. The CDR3 extends over 16 amino acids. Per germline, CDR1 MNHEY and CDR2 SVGAGI. After removal of 4 bases from V and 3 bases from J, the junction contained 5 bases not matched to a gene. The CDR3 reads CASSSQGASYNSPLHF. The CDR3 DNA follows: TGTGCCAGCAGTTCTCAGGGGGCCAGCTATAATTCACCCCTCCACTTT.

In this sample, this clonotype turned up many times. The chain recombines TRBV18 with TRBJ2-7; 7 nucleotides agree with TRBD1. This CDR3 contains 15 residues. The V and J ends lost 2 bases and 0 bases, in that order; junction bases with no gene match: 4. Germline V lookup: CDR1 KGHSH, CDR2 LQKENI. CDR3 amino acids: CASSPGTASSYEQYF. CDR3 DNA sequence: TGTGCCAGCTCACCAGGGACAGCCAGCTCCTACGAGCAGTACTTC. The full variable domain, completed using reference TRBV18 and TRBJ2-7, is NAGVMQNPRHLVRRRGQEARLRCSPMKGHSHVYWYRQLPEEGLKFMVYLQKENIIDESGMPKERFSAEFPKEGPSILRIQQVVRGDSAAYFCASSPGTASSYEQYFGPGTRLTVT.